This TCR beta chain was profiled in a study of cytomegalovirus exposure and HLA in healthy donors. Findings and limits, study-wide: Most TCR beta V segments were productive about 87% or about 30% of the time in an earlier analysis.

A multiplex PCR was run with 60 Vbeta primers and 13 Jbeta primers. Sequencing used immunoSEQ multiplex PCR; TCRdb keeps in-frame clones, though not all of them. Here the sample spans about 120,000 clones, 80% being singletons. Remarks on this clone: Its antigen remains unknown.

The source is a female donor in good health and CMV-seropositive. The material sequenced was PBMCs.

This chain's CDR3 is CASSRDSNEKLFF. Written as DNA, the CDR3 is TGTGCCAGCAGCAGGGACAGTAATGAAAAACTGTTTTTT. V gene TRBV21-1 combines with J gene TRBJ1-4; TRBD1, the D gene given by the table, was not confirmed from the DNA. TRBV21-1 is a pseudogene. CDR3 size: 13 residues.